This TCR beta chain was captured by sequencing in a study of human T cells and chemical hapten exposure. TCRdb used MiXCR to reprocess the RACE reads, holding one entry per CDR3 protein. The sample consists of roughly 130,000 distinct CDR3 sequences, 9% to 10% of them appearing once. This clonotype has just a few counts. Time point defined: healthy volunteer bleed at 2 weeks. Someone pulled total RNA out of unfractionated whole blood. V lost 7 bases to trimming and J lost 6 bases, with 15 bases between them. This CDR3 comprises 13 residues. The sequence was obtained from a male donor in good health. Some clones in this sample may be carry-over from other donors' samples. The genes are TRBV12-3 or TRBV12-4 and TRBJ1-2; D gene uncertain. The sample taken for sequencing was whole blood. CDR3 coding DNA: TGTGCCAGCACCCCGAGCTGGGATAATGGCTACACCTTC. Its protein is CASTPSWDNGYTF.